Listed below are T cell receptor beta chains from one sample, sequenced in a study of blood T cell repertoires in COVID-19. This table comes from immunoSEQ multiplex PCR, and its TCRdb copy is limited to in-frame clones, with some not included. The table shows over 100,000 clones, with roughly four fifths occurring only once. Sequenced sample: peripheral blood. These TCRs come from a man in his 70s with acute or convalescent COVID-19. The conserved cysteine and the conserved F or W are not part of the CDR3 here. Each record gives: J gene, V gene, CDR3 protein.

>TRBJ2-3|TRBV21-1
ASAAAGTDTQY
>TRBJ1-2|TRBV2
ASSVGQVLGYT
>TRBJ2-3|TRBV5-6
ASSGTSGSFTDTQY
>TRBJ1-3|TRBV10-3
ATAGVSGNTIY
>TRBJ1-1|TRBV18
ASSPQMAGDPTKNTEAF
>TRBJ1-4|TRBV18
ASSPLAFEKLF
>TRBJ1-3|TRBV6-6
ASSRDRNTIY
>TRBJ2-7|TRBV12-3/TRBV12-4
ASSLVAGEQY
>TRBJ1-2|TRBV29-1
SVEKQVYT
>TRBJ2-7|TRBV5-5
ASSFIPANEQY
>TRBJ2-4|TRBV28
ASSSPGTAYLAKNIQY
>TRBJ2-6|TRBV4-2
ASSQGVVPGGANVLT
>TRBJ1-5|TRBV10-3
AIGREAGGFQPQH
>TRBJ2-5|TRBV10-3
AISDGGSAIQETQY
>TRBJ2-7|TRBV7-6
ASSLEPAVQTYEQY
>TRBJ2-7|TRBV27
ASILGEQY
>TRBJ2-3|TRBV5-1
ASSAPGQGRENTQY
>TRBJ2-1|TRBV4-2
ASSQDGGGKNNEQF
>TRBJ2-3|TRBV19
ASKGTASTDTQY
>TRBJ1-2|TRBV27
ASSPNLGQGAGGYT
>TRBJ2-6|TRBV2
ATGQGLTSGANVLT
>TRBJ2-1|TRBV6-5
ASSYLYRGDNEQF
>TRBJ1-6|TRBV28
ASTSRGSRSSPLH
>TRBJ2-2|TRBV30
AWDRQPNTGELF
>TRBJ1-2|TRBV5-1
ASSRNKPQEDSFGYT
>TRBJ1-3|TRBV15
ATSRDRVKHSGNTIY
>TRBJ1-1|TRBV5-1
ASSLEGGDEAF
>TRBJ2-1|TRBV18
ASSPTLIQNNEQF
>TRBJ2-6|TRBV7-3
ASSSSGAGANVLT
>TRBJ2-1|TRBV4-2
ASSQDPYAGWQF
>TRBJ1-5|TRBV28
ASSLQGVGQPQH
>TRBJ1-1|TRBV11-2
ASTADRNTEAF
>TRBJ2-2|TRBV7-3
ASSSRSSGRAGELF
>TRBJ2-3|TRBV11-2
ASSPGLADTTDTQY
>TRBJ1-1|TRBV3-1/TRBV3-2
ASSQGTDTEAF
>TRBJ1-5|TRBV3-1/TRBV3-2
ASSQDFTTSNQPQH
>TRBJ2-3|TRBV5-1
ASRLGHGTDTQY
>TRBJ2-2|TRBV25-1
ASSPKGGGVTGELF
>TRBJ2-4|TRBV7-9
ASSSQGNIQY
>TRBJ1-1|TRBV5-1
ASSLAVVSFAEAF
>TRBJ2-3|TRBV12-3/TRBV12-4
ASSLKAGATQY
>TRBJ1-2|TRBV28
ASSFSRGLDYGYT
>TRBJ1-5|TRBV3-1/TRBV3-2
ASSQAGNQPQH
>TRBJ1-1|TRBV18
ASRQGLNTEAF
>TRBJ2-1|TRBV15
ATSSRDFFSNEQF
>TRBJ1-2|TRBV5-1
ASSKGRLYGYT
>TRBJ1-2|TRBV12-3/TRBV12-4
ASSPTAGYGYT
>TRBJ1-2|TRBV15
ATSRGTGEFRGYT
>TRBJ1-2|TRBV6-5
ASSLTGGVYGYT
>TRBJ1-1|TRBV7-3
ASSFGVEGQAF
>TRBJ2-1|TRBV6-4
ASSDSSVGSNEQF
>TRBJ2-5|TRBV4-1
ASSQVGERRQETQY
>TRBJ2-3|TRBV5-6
ASSAGTLNTDTQY
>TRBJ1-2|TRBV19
ASSMGLTANYGYT
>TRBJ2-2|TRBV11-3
ASSFRDRGYTGELF